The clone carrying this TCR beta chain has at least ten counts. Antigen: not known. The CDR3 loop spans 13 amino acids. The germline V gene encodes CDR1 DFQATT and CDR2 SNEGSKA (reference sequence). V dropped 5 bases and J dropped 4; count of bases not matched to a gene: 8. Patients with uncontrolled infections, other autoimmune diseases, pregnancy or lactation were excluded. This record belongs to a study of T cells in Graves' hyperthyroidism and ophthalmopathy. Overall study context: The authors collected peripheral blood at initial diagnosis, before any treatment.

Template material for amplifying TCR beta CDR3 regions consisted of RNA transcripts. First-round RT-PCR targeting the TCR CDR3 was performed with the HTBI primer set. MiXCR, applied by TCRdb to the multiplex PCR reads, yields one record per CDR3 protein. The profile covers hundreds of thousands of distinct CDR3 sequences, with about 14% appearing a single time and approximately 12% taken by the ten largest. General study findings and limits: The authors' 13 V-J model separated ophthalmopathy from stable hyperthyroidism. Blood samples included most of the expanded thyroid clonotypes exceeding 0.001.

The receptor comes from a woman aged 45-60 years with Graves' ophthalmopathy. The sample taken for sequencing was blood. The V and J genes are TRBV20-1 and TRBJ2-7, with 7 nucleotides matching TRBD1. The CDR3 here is CSAPHPDRYEQYF. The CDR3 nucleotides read TGCAGTGCTCCACACCCGGACAGGTACGAGCAGTACTTC.